The TCR beta chain described here comes from a study of read filtering for tumor transcriptome and immune sequencing. With V trimmed by 5 bases and J by 2 bases, 7 bases remained unmatched. The CDR3 totals 16 residues. Germline-derived CDR1 and CDR2 are KGHSH and LQKENI. Molecular barcoded adaptors covering alpha/delta and beta/gamma chains were used on approximately 400 ng RNA. MiXCR, run by TCRdb on the reads, gives a single entry per CDR3 protein. The table has 50,000 to 65,000 distinct CDR3 sequences, about 19% seen once. The sample holds many counts of this clonotype. The TCR originated in a donor aged 40 or over with multiple myeloma. Sequencing used a population of CD138-negative cells sorted from bone marrow. The J gene is TRBJ2-3, the V gene TRBV18; 10 bases map to TRBD2. The CDR3 nucleotides read TGTGCCAGCTCATCCTGGACTAGCGGTGACACAGATACGCAGTATTTT. This codes for CASSSWTSGDTDTQYF.